The clone carrying this TCR beta chain appeared a single time. Antigen unknown. These data come from a study of T cell repertoires in cytomegalovirus infection. Across the whole study: Both CMV infection and a matching HLA type were indicated by public TCR beta signatures. Points from the study as a whole: In two of eight donors, the top clonotype was HLA-C-restricted CMV-specific.

Trimming left V 0 bases short and J 8 bases short, with 14 bases between. CDR3 length: 14 amino acids. Germline V gives CDR1 DFQATT, CDR2 SNEGSKA (reference sequence). TCRdb re-analysed the reads in MiXCR, keeping a single row per CDR3 protein. The sample includes around 100,000 distinct CDR3 sequences, roughly 40% of them seen just once. The chain carries TRBV20-1 and TRBJ2-1; no definite D call. The source material was CD8+ T cells from cultured PBMCs, sampled from culture after CMV antigen stimulation. The sequence came from a human donor in good health (CMV status not recorded). Some clones in this sample may be carry-over from other donors' samples. The CDR3 protein is CSARDEVGWDEQFF. The CDR3, as DNA: TGCAGTGCTAGAGATGAGGTGGGATGGGATGAGCAGTTCTTC.